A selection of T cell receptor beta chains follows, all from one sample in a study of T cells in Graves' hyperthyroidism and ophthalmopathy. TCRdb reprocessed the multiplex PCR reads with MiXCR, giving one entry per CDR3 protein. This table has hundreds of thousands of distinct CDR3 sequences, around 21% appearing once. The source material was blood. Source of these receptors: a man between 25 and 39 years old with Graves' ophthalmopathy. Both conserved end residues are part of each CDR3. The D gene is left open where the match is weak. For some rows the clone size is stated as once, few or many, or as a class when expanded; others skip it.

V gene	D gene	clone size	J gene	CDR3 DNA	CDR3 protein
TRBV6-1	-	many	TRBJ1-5	TGTGCCAGCAGTGAATGGGGCCGTGGGCCCCAGCATTTT	CASSEWGRGPQHF
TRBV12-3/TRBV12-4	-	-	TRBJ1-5	TGTGCCAGCAGTTTAACCAAACAGCCCCAGCATTTT	CASSLTKQPQHF
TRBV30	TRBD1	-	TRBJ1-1	TGTGCCTGGAGTCACCGGGACAGGGGTTTGATAAGTCCTGAAGCTTTCTTT	CAWSHRDRGLISPEAFF
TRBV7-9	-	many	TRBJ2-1	TGTGCCAGCAGCTACCTCGGCCCTAGCGATGAGCAGTTCTTC	CASSYLGPSDEQFF
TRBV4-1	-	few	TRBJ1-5	TGCGCCAGCAGCTTCCGGGGGCCCACAGATCAGCCCCAGCATTTT	CASSFRGPTDQPQHF
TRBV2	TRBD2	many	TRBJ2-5	TGTGCCAGCAGTGATGGGGCTAGCGGGGTCCAAGAGACCCAGTACTTC	CASSDGASGVQETQYF
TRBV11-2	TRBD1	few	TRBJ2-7	TGTGCCAGCAGCGTAACCACAGGGGGCGGTCGGGAGCTCCCCTACGAGCAGTACTTC	CASSVTTGGGRELPYEQYF
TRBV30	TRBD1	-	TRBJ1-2	TGTGCCTGGGAAGGAACCGGGACAGGCGGCTACACCTTC	CAWEGTGTGGYTF
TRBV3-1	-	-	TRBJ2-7	TGTGCCAGCAGCCCCTACCCCCGGGAGCGCTACGAGCAGTACTTC	CASSPYPRERYEQYF
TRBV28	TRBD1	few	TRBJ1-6	TGTGCCAGCAGTACCGGGACAGGGCCTTCGACCCTCCACTTT	CASSTGTGPSTLHF
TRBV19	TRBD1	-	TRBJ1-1	TGTGCCAGTAGTATCCCGACAGGGGGCAGGACTGAAGCTTTCTTT	CASSIPTGGRTEAFF
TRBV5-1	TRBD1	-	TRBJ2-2	TGCGCCAGCAGAGGGGACAGCCTAACCGGGGAGCTGTTTTTT	CASRGDSLTGELFF
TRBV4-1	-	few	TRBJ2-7	TGCGCCAGCAGCCAAGATCCAGCCTCCTACGAGCAGTACTTC	CASSQDPASYEQYF
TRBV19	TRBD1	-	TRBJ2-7	TGTGCCAGTAGATTCCGGACAGGAAAGTCCTACGAGCAGTACTTC	CASRFRTGKSYEQYF
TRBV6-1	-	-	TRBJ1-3	TGTGCCAGCAGGTCCGGGACATCTGGAAACACCATATATTTT	CASRSGTSGNTIYF
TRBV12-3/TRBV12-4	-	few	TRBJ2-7	TGTGCCAGCAGTAGAGAAACCGGAGTCTACGAGCAGTACTTC	CASSRETGVYEQYF
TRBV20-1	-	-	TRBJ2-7	TGCAGTGCTGGCACCCATCATGGGGCGGGAACCTGGAACGAGCAGTACTTC	CSAGTHHGAGTWNEQYF
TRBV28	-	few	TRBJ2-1	TGTGCCAGCAGTTTAAACCCGGGAGCATCCTACAATGAGCAGTTCTTC	CASSLNPGASYNEQFF
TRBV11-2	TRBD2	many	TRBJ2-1	TGTGCCAGCAGCTTAAGGTCCGGACTAGCGGGTCTAAATGAGCAGTTCTTC	CASSLRSGLAGLNEQFF
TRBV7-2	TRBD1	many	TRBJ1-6	TGTGCCAGCAGCTCCCGACAGGGGAATTCACCCCTCCACTTT	CASSSRQGNSPLHF
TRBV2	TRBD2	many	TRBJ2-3	TGTGCCAGCAGTCCGGGACTAGCGGGAGGAGTAGATACGCAGTATTTT	CASSPGLAGGVDTQYF
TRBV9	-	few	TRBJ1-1	TGTGCCAGTGTAAAGTCCGCCGGGACTGAAGCTTTCTTT	CASVKSAGTEAFF
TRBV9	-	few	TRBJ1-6	TGTGCCAGCAGCCCTAGGAGGGGCCCCGGAGTTTCACCCCTCCACTTT	CASSPRRGPGVSPLHF
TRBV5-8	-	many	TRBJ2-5	TGTGCCAGCAGCTATCAGGGGAGGTCCCAAGAGACCCAGTACTTC	CASSYQGRSQETQYF
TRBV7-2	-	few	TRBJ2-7	TGTGCCAGCCTCCCTTCGGGGTCCTACGAGCAGTACTTC	CASLPSGSYEQYF
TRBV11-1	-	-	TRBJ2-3	TGTGCCAGCAGCTTAGAAGGCTATACGCAGTATTTT	CASSLEGYTQYF
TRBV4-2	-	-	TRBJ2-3	TGTGCCAGCAGCCAGGGGACTGACACAGATACGCAGTATTTT	CASSQGTDTDTQYF
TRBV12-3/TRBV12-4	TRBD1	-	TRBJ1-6	TGTGCCAGCAGTTTTAGGGGGCAAGATTCACCCCTCCACTTT	CASSFRGQDSPLHF
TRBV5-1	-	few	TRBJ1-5	TGCGCCAGCAGCTTGGATGCAGGGGTCAATCAGCCCCAGCATTTT	CASSLDAGVNQPQHF
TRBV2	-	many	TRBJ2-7	TGTGCCAGCAAGGGTATGCGAGAGCAGTACTTC	CASKGMREQYF
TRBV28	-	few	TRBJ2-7	TGTGCCAGCAGCCCTCACACAGGGAACTCCTACGAGCAGTACTTC	CASSPHTGNSYEQYF